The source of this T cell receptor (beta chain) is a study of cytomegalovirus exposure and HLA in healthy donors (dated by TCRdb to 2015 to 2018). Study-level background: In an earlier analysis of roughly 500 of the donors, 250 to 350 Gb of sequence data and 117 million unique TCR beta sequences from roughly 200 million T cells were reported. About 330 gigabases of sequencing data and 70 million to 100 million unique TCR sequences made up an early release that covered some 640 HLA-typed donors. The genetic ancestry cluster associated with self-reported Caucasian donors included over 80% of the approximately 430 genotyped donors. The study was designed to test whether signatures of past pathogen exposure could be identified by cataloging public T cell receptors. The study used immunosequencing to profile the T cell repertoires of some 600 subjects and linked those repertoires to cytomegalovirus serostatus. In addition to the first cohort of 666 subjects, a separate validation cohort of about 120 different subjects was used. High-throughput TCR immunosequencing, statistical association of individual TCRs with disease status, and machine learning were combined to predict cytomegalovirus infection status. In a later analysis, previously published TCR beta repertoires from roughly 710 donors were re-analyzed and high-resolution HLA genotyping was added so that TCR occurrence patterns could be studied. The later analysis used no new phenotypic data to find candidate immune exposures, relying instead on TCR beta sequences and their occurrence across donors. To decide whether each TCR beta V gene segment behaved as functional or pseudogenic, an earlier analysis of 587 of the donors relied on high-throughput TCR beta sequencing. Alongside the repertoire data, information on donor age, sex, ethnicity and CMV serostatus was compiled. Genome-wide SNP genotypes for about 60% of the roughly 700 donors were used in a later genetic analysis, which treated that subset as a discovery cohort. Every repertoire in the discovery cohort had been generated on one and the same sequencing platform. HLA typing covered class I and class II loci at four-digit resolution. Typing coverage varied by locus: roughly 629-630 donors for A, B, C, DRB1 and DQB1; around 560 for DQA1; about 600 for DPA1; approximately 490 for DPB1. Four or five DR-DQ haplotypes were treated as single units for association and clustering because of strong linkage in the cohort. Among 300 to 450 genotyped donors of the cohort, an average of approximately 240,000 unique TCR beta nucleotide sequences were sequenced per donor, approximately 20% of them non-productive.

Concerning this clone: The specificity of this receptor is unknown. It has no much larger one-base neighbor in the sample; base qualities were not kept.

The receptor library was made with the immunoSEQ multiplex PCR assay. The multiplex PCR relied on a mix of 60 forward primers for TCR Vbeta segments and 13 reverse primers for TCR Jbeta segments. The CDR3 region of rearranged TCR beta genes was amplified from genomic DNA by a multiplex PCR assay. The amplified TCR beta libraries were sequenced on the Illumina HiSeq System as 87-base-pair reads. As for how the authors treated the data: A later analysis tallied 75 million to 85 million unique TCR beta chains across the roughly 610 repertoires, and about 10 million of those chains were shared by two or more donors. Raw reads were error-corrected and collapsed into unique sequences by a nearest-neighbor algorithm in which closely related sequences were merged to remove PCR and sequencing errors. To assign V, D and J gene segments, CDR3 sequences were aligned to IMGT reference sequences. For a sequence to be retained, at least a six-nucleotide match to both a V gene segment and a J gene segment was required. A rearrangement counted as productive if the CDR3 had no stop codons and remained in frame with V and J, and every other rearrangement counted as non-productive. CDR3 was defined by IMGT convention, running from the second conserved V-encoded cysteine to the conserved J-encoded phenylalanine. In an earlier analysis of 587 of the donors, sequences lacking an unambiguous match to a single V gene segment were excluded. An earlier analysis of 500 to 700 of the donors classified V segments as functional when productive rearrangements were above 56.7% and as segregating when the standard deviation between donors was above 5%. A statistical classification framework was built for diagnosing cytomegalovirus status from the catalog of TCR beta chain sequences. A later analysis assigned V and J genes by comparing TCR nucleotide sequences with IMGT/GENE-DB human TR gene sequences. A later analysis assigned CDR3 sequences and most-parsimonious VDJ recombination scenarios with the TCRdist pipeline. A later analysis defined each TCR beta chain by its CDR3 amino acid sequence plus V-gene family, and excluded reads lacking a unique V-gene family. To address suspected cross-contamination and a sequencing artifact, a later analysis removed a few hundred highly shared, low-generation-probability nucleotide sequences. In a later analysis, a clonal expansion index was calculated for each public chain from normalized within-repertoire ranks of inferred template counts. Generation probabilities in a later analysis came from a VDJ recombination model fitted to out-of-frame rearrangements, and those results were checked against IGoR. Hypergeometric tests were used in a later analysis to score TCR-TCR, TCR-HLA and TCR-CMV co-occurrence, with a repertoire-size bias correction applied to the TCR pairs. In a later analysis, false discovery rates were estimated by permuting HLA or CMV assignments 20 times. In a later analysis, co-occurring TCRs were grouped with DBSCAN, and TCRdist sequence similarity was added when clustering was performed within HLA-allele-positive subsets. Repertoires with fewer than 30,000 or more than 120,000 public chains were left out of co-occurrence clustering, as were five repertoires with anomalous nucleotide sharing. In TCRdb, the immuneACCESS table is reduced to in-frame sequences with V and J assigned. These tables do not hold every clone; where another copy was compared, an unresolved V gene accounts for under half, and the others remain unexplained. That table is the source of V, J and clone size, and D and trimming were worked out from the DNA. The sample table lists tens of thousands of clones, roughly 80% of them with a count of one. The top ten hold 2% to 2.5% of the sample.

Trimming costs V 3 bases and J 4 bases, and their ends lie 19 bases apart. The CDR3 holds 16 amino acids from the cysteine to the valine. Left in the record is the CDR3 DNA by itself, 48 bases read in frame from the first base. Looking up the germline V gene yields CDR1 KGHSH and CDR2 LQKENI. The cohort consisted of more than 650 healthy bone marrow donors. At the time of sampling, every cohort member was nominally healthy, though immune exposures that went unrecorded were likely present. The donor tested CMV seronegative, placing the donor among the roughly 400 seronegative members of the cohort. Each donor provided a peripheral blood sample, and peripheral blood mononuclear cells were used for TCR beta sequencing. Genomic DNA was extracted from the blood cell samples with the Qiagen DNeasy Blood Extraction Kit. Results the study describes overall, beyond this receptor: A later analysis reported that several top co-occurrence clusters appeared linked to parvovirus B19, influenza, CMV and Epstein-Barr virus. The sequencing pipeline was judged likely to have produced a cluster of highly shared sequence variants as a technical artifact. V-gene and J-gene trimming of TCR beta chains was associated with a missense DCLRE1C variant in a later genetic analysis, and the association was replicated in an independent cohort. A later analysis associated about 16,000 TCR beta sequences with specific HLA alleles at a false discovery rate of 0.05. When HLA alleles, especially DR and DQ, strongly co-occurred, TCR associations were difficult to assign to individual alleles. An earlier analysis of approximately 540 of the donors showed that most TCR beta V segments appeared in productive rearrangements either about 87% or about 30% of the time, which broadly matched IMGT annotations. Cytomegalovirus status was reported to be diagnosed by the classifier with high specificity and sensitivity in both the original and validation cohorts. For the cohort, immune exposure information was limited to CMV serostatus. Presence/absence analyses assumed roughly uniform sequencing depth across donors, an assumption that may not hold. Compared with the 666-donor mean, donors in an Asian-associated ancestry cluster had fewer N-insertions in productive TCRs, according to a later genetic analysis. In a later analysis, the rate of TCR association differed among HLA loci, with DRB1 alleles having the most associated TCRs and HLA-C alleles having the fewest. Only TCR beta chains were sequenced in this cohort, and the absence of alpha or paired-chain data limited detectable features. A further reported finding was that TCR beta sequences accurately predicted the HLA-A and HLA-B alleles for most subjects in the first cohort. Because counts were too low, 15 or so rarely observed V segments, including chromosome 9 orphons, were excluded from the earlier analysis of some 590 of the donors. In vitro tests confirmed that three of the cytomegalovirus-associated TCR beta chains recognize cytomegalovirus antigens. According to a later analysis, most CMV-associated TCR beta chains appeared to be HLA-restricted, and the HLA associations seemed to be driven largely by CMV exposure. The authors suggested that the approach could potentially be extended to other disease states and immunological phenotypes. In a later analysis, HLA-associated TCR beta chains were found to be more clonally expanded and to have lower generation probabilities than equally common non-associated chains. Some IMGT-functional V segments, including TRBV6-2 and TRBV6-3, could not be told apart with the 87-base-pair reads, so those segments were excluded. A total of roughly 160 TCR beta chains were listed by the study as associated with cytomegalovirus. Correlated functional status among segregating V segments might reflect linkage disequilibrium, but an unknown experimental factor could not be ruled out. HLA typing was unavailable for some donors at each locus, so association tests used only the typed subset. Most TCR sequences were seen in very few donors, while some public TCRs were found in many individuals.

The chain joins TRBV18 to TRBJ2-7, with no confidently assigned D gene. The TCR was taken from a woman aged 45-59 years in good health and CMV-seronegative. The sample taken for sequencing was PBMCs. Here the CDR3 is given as CASSPGSAQNPYEQYV. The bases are TGTGCCAGCTCACCCGGTTCGGCACAGAACCCTTACGAGCAGTACGTC.